Below are 5 T cell receptor beta chains sequenced from a single sample in a study of technical replicates of blood from a few donors. The data were produced by immunoSEQ multiplex PCR, yet TCRdb's version contains in-frame clones alone and is incomplete. Of fewer than 100,000 clones in the sample, around nine tenths were seen once. Sequenced: T cells isolated from PBMCs. The receptor source for this set is a human donor in good health.

The chain combines TRBV30 with TRBJ2-2; D is uncertain. V was cut by 4 bases and J by 0 bases, with 9 bases left in between. Germline V gene sequence: CDR1 GTSNPN, CDR2 SVGIG (reference sequence). This CDR3 has 14 amino acids. CDR3 nucleotide sequence: TGTGCCTGGAAAATACAGCCGAACACCGGGGAGCTGTTTTTT. Its protein product is CAWKIQPNTGELFF.

The chain combines TRBV6-5 with TRBJ2-5, with a tentative D call TRBD2 (6 bases). Germline V gives CDR1 MNHEY, CDR2 SVGAGI. The CDR3 consists of 14 residues. The V end was cut by 2 bases, the J end by 5 bases, with 12 bases between. The CDR3 reads CASSYPDAGETQYF. Here the CDR3 DNA reads TGTGCCAGCAGTTACCCGGACGCGGGGGAGACCCAGTACTTC.

The V call is TRBV13, the J call TRBJ2-1; 7 positions agree with TRBD2. The V and J ends lost 2 bases and 6 bases, in that order; junction bases with no gene match: 7. Germline lookup yields CDR1 PRHDT and CDR2 FYEKMQ (reference sequence). CDR3 length equals 15 residues. Here the CDR3 reads CASSLLAGAGNEQFF. The CDR3 nucleotides read TGTGCCAGCAGCTTACTTGCGGGAGCCGGCAATGAGCAGTTCTTC. The full variable domain, its missing parts supplied by reference TRBV13 and TRBJ2-1, is AAGVIQSPRHLIKEKRETATLKCYPIPRHDTVYWYQQGPGQDPQFLISFYEKMQSDKGSIPDRFSAQQFSDYHSELNMSSLELGDSALYFCASSLLAGAGNEQFFGPGTRLTVL.

This clone was counted once. This rearrangement joins TRBV5-1 to TRBJ1-1; no definite D call. Germline-derived CDR1 and CDR2 are SGHRS and YFSETQ. This CDR3 contains 14 residues. V lost 1 base to trimming and J lost 0 bases, with 7 bases between them. CDR3 protein: CASSLYFLNTEAFF. The CDR3 nucleotides read TGCGCCAGCAGCTTGTATTTTCTGAACACTGAAGCTTTCTTT.

This sequence joins TRBV7-9 and TRBJ2-4; 8 nucleotides line up with TRBD1. Per germline, CDR1 SEHNR and CDR2 FQNEAQ (reference sequence). The CDR3 length is 16 residues. The ends lost 3 bases at V and 0 bases at J; junction bases unmatched: 4. CDR3 in amino acids: CASSFWTGIAKNIQYF. Written as DNA, the CDR3 is TGTGCCAGCAGCTTCTGGACAGGGATAGCCAAAAACATTCAGTACTTC.